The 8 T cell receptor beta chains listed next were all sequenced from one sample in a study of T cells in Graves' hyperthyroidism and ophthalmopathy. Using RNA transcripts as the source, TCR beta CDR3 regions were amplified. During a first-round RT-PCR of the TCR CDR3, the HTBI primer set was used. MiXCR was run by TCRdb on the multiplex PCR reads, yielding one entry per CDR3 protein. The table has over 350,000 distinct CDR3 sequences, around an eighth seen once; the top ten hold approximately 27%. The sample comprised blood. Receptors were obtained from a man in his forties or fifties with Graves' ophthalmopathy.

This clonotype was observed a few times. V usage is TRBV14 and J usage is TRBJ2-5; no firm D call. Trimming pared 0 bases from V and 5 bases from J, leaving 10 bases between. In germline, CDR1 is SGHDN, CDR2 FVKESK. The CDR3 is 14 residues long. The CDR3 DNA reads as TGTGCCAGCAGCCAAGAAGGCACCCCGGAGACCCAGTACTTC. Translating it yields CASSQEGTPETQYF. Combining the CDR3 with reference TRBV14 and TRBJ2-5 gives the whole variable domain EAGVTQFPSHSVIEKGQTVTLRCDPISGHDNLYWYRRVMGKEIKFLLHFVKESKQDESGMPNNRFLAERTGGTYSTLKVQPAELEDSGVYFCASSQEGTPETQYFGPGTRLLVL.

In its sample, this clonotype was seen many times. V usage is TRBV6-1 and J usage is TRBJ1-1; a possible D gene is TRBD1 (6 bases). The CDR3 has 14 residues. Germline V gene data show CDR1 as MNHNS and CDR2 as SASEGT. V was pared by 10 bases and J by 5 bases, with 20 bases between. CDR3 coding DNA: TGTGCCATCAAGGAATCACAGGGAGGGACTGAAGCTTTCTTT. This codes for CAIKESQGGTEAFF.

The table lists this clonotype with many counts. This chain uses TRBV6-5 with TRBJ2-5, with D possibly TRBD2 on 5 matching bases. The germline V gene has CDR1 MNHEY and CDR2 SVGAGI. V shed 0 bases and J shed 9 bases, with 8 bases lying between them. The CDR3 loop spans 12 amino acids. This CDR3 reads CASSYSHGAQYF. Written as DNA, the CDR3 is TGTGCCAGCAGTTACTCTCACGGGGCCCAGTACTTC.

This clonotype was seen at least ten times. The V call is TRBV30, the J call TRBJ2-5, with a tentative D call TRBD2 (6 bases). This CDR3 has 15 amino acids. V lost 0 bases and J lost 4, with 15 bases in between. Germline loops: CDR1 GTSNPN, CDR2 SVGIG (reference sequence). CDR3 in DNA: TGTGCCTGGAGTGTAGGTACTCGGGGGACAGAGACCCAGTACTTC. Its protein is CAWSVGTRGTETQYF.

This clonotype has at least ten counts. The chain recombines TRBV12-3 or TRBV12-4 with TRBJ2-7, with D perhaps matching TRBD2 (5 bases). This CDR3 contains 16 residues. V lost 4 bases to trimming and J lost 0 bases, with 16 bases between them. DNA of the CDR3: TGTGCCAGCAGTTCAACCTGGACGGGAAGCTCCTACGAGCAGTACTTC. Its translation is CASSSTWTGSSYEQYF.

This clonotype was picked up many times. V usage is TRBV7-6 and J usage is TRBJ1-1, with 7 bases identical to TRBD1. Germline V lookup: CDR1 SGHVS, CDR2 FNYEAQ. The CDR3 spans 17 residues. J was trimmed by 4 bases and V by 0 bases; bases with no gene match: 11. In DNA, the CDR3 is TGTGCCAGCAGCTTAGCGAAGAGCGACAGGGTGGCCACTGAAGCTTTCTTT. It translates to CASSLAKSDRVATEAFF.

CDR3 DNA sequence: TGTGCCAGCAGGCCCCCCGGGAGAGCCTACGAGCAGTACTTC. Its protein product is CASRPPGRAYEQYF. The chain links TRBV9 to TRBJ2-7, with D perhaps matching TRBD2 (6 bases). From germline, CDR1 is SGDLS and CDR2 YYNGEE. CDR3 length: 14 residues. Trimming removed 5 bases from V and 2 bases from J, with 14 bases in between.

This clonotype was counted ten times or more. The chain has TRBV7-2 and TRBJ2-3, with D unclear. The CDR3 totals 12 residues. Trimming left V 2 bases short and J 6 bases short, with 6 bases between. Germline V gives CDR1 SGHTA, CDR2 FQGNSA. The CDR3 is CASSLIFDTQYF. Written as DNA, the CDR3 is TGTGCCAGCAGCTTAATATTCGATACGCAGTATTTT.